This T cell receptor beta chain was documented in a study of technical replicates of blood from four donors. Germline trimming cut 4 bases from V and 3 bases from J; bases unmatched to any gene: 4. This CDR3 has 15 amino acids. Germline lookup yields CDR1 SGHNT and CDR2 YYREEE (reference sequence). The method was immunoSEQ multiplex PCR; TCRdb's version includes in-frame clones alone and lacks a portion of them. In the table there are some 85,000 clones, 85% to 95% of which are singletons. The chain is built from TRBV5-4 and TRBJ2-3; TRBD2 matches 11 bases. The specimen sequenced was T cells isolated from PBMCs. The origin of this receptor is a human donor in good health. CDR3 region: CASSQGLAETDTQYF. In DNA form, the CDR3 reads TGTGCCAGCAGCCAGGGACTAGCGGAGACAGATACGCAGTATTTT. The full variable domain, rest sourced from reference TRBV5-4 and TRBJ2-3, is ETGVTQSPTHLIKTRGQQVTLRCSSQSGHNTVSWYQQALGQGPQFIFQYYREEENGRGNFPPRFSGLQFPNYSSELNVNALELDDSALYLCASSQGLAETDTQYFGPGTRLTVL.